A single sample is the source of the 20 T cell receptor beta chains below, sequenced in a study of human T cells and chemical hapten exposure. Using its own MiXCR run on the RACE reads, TCRdb lists one record per CDR3 protein. The sample lists a few hundred thousand distinct CDR3 sequences, approximately 8.6% occurring once. Indicated time point: pre-sensitization, week 0. Treatment: therapeutic diphenylcyclopropenone sensitization with weekly scalp DPC. Source: whole blood, taken in connection with sensitization to the hapten diphenylcyclopropenone (DPC). Receptors originate from a woman aged 40 to 55 with alopecia areata. Some clones in this sample may be carry-over from other donors' samples.

This clonotype has ten or more counts. The chain recombines TRBV28 with TRBJ2-2, with TRBD2 matching 9 bases. Trimming took 2 bases from V and 7 from J; bases not matched to a gene: 11. CDR3 length: 17 residues. The germline CDR1 and CDR2 sequences are MDHEN and SYDVKM. This CDR3 reads CASSLGSGRRRNGELFF. The CDR3 nucleotides are TGTGCCAGCAGTTTAGGGAGCGGGAGGAGGAGGAACGGGGAGCTGTTTTTT.

This clonotype has a handful of counts. CDR3 protein: CSAKGLAGALYEQYF. CDR3 coding DNA: TGCAGTGCGAAGGGACTAGCGGGAGCACTCTACGAGCAGTACTTC. The chain carries TRBV20-1 and TRBJ2-7, with TRBD2 identical over 14 bases. V trimming: 6 bases; J trimming: 3 bases; junction bases outside the gene matches: 7. The CDR3 runs 15 residues. The germline CDR1 and CDR2 sequences are DFQATT and SNEGSKA (reference sequence).

This clonotype was detected a few times. The rearrangement uses TRBV7-2 and TRBJ2-1; the D call may be TRBD1 or TRBD2 (5 bases each). The ends were cut back, 5 bases at V and 5 bases at J, with 16 bases in the middle. Germline V gene sequence: CDR1 SGHTA, CDR2 FQGNSA. The CDR3 runs 15 residues. In DNA form, the CDR3 reads TGTGCCAGCAGCCCAGGGAGAGTAGCTAACAATGAGCAGTTCTTC. Its protein is CASSPGRVANNEQFF.

This clonotype has more than one count but fewer than ten. This rearrangement joins TRBV12-3 or TRBV12-4 to TRBJ2-5; unclear D gene. The length of the CDR3 is 14 residues. V was trimmed by 7 bases and J by 4 bases, leaving 16 bases between them. This CDR3 is CASTNSDWGETQYF. CDR3 in DNA: TGTGCCAGCACAAACTCTGACTGGGGAGAGACCCAGTACTTC.

There are many counts of this clonotype. The V and J genes are TRBV7-9 and TRBJ1-4, with D perhaps TRBD1 (5 bases). Deletions cut 3 bases from V and 1 base from J, with 9 bases between. CDR3 size: 15 residues. Per germline, CDR1 SEHNR and CDR2 FQNEAQ (reference sequence). The DNA of the CDR3 is TGTGCCAGCAGCTTCTCGGGACGAACTAATGAAAAACTGTTTTTT. This gives the protein CASSFSGRTNEKLFF.

The rearrangement links TRBV9 to TRBJ2-7; D not certain. V lost 0 bases to trimming and J lost 0 bases, with 7 bases between them. Germline CDR1 reads SGDLS; CDR2 reads YYNGEE. The CDR3 has 14 amino acids. The CDR3 region is CASSVEWDSYEQYF. The CDR3, as DNA: TGTGCCAGCAGCGTAGAATGGGACTCCTACGAGCAGTACTTC.

This clonotype was seen more than once but under ten times. The chain carries TRBV5-1 and TRBJ1-5; D is undetermined. The CDR3 loop spans 13 amino acids. Trimming left V 0 bases short and J 5 bases short, with 6 bases between. Germline V gene sequence: CDR1 SGHRS, CDR2 YFSETQ. The CDR3 region has the DNA TGCGCCAGCAGCTTGGATTCGGATCAGCCCCAGCATTTT. It specifies CASSLDSDQPQHF.

The chain uses TRBV6-1 and TRBJ2-7; D remains unclear. Germline V lookup: CDR1 MNHNS, CDR2 SASEGT. The CDR3 length is 13 residues. Trimming shortened V by 3 bases and J by 3 bases, and 9 bases separated the two germline ends. The CDR3 protein is CASSDAEFYEQYF. The CDR3 region has the DNA TGTGCCAGCAGTGACGCGGAATTCTACGAGCAGTACTTC.

This clonotype was observed at least ten times. This chain links TRBV5-1 with TRBJ2-7; D ambiguous. CDR1 and CDR2 (germline): SGHRS, YFSETQ. The CDR3 is 14 residues long. V was trimmed by 0 bases and J by 5 bases, leaving 12 bases between them. CDR3 nucleotides: TGCGCCAGCAGCTTGGGGCAGGCCCGGGACGAGCAGTACTTC. This codes for CASSLGQARDEQYF. Full variable domain (remainder filled in from reference TRBV5-1 and TRBJ2-7): KAGVTQTPRYLIKTRGQQVTLSCSPISGHRSVSWYQQTPGQGLQFLFEYFSETQRNKGNFPGRFSGRQFSNSRSEMNVSTLELGDSALYLCASSLGQARDEQYFGPGTRLTVT.

This clonotype has only a few counts. The genes are TRBV6-2 or TRBV6-3 and TRBJ2-2, with unresolved D. Germline V gene lookup returns CDR1 MNHEY and CDR2 SVGEGT. Trimming took 5 bases from V and 3 from J, leaving 4 bases between them. There are 12 residues in the CDR3. The CDR3 spells CASSHYTGELFF. For the CDR3, the DNA is TGTGCCAGCAGTCACTACACCGGGGAGCTGTTTTTT.

This clonotype was recorded at least ten times. The chain is built from TRBV7-2 and TRBJ2-4, with D possibly TRBD1 on 5 matching bases. CDR1 is SGHTA, CDR2 FQGNSA, per germline. The CDR3 sequence is 19 residues long. V lost 5 bases, J lost 0 bases, and 23 bases lay in between. The CDR3 spells CASSRHQTASALAKNIQYF. CDR3 nucleotides: TGTGCCAGCAGCCGACACCAGACAGCTTCCGCCCTAGCCAAAAACATTCAGTACTTC.

This clonotype was counted at least ten times. This chain joins TRBV27 and TRBJ2-7, with D perhaps matching TRBD1 or TRBD2 (5 bases each). Between the trimmed V and J ends, which lost 5 bases and 4 bases, there was a span of 18 bases. CDR3 length: 15 amino acids. The germline V gene encodes CDR1 MNHEY and CDR2 SMNVEV (reference sequence). The CDR3 DNA follows: TGTGCCAGCAGTCCGTACCCCTGGGGACGGTACGAGCAGTACTTC. The encoded protein is CASSPYPWGRYEQYF.

The chain has TRBV2 and TRBJ1-1; D gene unclear. The germline V gene has CDR1 SNHLY and CDR2 FYNNEI. The CDR3 extends over 13 amino acids. V shed 7 bases and J shed 3 bases, with 12 bases lying between them. CDR3: CASKVLGDTEAFF. In DNA form, the CDR3 reads TGTGCCAGCAAAGTACTCGGGGACACTGAAGCTTTCTTT.

The chain links TRBV21-1 to TRBJ1-4; TRBD1 is the table's D call, not checked against the DNA. TRBV21-1 constitutes a pseudogene. This CDR3 contains 20 residues. The CDR3 here is CASSKATPGQAWGWYEKLFF. The CDR3 nucleotides are TGTGCCAGCAGCAAAGCTACCCCCGGACAGGCCTGGGGATGGTATGAAAAACTGTTTTTT.

This clonotype turned up a few times. V and J are TRBV28 and TRBJ2-1, with D hard to call. V was trimmed by 3 bases and J by 2 bases, leaving 11 bases between them. The length of the CDR3 is 15 residues. Per germline, CDR1 MDHEN and CDR2 SYDVKM. This CDR3 reads CASSLGQSAYNEQFF. The CDR3 DNA follows: TGTGCCAGCAGTTTGGGTCAGTCGGCCTACAATGAGCAGTTCTTC.

The genes are TRBV12-3 or TRBV12-4 and TRBJ2-1; no reliable D call. The V end lost 3 bases, the J end lost 7 bases, and 19 bases lay between the germline ends. There are 16 residues in the CDR3. As DNA, the CDR3 is TGTGCCAGCAGTTTTAGGGTCGGCCAGGAACAAAATGAGCAGTTCTTC. Encoded protein: CASSFRVGQEQNEQFF.

This clonotype has a count of ten or more. The chain has TRBV28 and TRBJ1-2, with TRBD1 matching over 7 bases. The CDR3 totals 16 residues. Trimming cost V 2 bases and J 2 bases; bases outside gene matches: 8. CDR1 is MDHEN, CDR2 SYDVKM, per germline. This chain's CDR3 is CASSLRGTEHNYGYTF. CDR3 nucleotides: TGTGCCAGCAGTTTACGAGGGACAGAACACAACTATGGCTACACCTTC.

The CDR3 loop reads CASSTPQGYTEAFF. The CDR3 nucleotides are TGTGCCAGCAGCACCCCACAGGGATACACTGAAGCTTTCTTT. V gene TRBV7-2 combines with J gene TRBJ1-1; D might be TRBD1 (6 bases). From germline, CDR1 is SGHTA and CDR2 FQGNSA. V lost 5 bases, J lost 3 bases, and 13 bases lay in between. The CDR3 is 14 residues long.

The CDR3 coding sequence is TGTGCCAGCAGTTCCCGCCTCGACAGGTCTGGAAACACCATATATTTT. Encoded protein: CASSSRLDRSGNTIYF. V usage is TRBV12-3 or TRBV12-4 and J usage is TRBJ1-3, with TRBD1 as a possible D gene (6 bases). The V end was cut by 4 bases, the J end by 1 base, with 14 bases between. CDR3 length equals 16 residues.

This chain uses TRBV7-6 with TRBJ2-5, with TRBD1 identical over 9 bases. This CDR3 has 13 amino acids. The germline V gene encodes CDR1 SGHVS and CDR2 FNYEAQ. J was trimmed by 7 bases and V by 5 bases; bases with no gene match: 5. CDR3 residues: CASSPRTGATQYF. In DNA form, the CDR3 reads TGTGCCAGCAGCCCCCGGACAGGGGCGACCCAGTACTTC.